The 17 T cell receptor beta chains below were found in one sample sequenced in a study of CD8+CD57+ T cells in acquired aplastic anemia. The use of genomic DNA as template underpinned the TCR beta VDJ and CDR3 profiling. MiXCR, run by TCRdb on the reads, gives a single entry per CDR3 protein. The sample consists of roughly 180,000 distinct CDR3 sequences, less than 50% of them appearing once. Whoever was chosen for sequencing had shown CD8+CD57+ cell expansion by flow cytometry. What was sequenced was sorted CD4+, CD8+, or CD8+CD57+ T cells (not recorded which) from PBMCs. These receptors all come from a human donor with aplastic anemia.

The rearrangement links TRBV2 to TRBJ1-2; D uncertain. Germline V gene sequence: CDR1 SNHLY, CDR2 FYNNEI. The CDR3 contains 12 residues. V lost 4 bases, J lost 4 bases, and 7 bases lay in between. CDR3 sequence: CASSAVLYGYTF. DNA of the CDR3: TGTGCCAGCAGTGCAGTCCTCTATGGCTACACCTTC.

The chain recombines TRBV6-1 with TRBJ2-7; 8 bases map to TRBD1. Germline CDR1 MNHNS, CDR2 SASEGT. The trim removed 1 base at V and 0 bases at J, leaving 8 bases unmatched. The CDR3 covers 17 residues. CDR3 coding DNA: TGTGCCAGCAGTGAAGGCTTGACAGGGGCCATCTCCTACGAGCAGTACTTC. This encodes CASSEGLTGAISYEQYF.

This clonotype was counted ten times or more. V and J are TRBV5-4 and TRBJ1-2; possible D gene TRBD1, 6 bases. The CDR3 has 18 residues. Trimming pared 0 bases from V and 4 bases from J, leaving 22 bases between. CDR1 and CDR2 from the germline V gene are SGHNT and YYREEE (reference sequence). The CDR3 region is CASSLAPGQGSWSYGYTF. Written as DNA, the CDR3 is TGTGCCAGCAGCTTGGCCCCGGGACAAGGGTCGTGGAGCTATGGCTACACCTTC. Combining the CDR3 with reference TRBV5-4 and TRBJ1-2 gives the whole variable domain ETGVTQSPTHLIKTRGQQVTLRCSSQSGHNTVSWYQQALGQGPQFIFQYYREEENGRGNFPPRFSGLQFPNYSSELNVNALELDDSALYLCASSLAPGQGSWSYGYTFGSGTRLTVV.

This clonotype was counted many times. CDR3 region: CSAKASYRGHEQYF. CDR3 nucleotide sequence: TGCAGTGCTAAGGCCTCTTACAGGGGCCACGAGCAGTACTTC. The rearrangement joins TRBV20-1 to TRBJ2-7; 7 bases agree with TRBD1. The CDR3 extends over 14 amino acids. Germline V gives CDR1 DFQATT, CDR2 SNEGSKA (reference sequence). V shed 4 bases, J shed 5 bases, and the junction held 11 bases outside the gene matches.

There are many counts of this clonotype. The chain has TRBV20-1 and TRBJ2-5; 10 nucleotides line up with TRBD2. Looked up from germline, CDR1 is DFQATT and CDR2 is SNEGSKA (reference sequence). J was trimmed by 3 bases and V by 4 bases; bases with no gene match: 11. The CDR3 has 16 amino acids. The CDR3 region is CSAILAGEDPKETQYF. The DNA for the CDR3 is TGCAGTGCTATTCTAGCGGGGGAGGACCCAAAAGAGACCCAGTACTTC.

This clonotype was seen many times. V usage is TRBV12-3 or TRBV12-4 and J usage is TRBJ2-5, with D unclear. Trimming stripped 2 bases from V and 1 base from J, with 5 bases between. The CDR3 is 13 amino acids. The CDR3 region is CASSLSPQETQYF. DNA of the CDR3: TGTGCCAGCAGTTTATCTCCCCAAGAGACCCAGTACTTC.

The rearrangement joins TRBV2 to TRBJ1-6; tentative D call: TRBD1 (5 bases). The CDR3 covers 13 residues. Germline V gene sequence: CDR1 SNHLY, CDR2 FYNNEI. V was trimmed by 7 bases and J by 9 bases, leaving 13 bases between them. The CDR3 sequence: CASMAGVASPLHF. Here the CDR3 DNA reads TGTGCCAGCATGGCGGGGGTGGCTTCACCCCTCCACTTT.

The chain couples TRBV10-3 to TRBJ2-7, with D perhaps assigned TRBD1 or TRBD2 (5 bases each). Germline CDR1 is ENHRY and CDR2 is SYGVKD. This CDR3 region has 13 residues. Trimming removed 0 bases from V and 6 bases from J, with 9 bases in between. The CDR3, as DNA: TGTGCCATCAGTGAGTCGGGACCGCGCGAGCAGTACTTC. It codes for CAISESGPREQYF.

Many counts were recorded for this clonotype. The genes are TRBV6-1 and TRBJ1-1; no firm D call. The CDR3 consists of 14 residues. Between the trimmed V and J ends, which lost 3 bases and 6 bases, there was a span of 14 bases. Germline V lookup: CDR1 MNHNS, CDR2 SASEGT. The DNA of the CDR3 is TGTGCCAGCAGTGAGCCCAGGTTCGGCGCTGAAGCTTTCTTT. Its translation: CASSEPRFGAEAFF.

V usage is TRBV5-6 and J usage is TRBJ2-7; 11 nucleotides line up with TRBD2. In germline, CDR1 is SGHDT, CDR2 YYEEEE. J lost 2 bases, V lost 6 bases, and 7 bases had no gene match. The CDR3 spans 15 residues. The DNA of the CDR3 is TGTGCCAGCATCCAACTAGCGGGAGACCCCTACGAGCAGTACTTC. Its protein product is CASIQLAGDPYEQYF.

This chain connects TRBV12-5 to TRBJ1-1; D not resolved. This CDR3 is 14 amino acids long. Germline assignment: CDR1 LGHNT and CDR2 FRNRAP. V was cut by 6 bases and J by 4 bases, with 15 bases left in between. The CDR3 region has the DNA TGTGCTAGTGGCCCCTCCCCGACGGCCACTGAAGCTTTCTTT. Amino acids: CASGPSPTATEAFF. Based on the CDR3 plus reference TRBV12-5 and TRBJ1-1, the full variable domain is DARVTQTPRHKVTEMGQEVTMRCQPILGHNTVFWYRQTMMQGLELLAYFRNRAPLDDSGMPKDRFSAEMPDATLATLKIQPSEPRDSAVYFCASGPSPTATEAFFGQGTRLTVV.

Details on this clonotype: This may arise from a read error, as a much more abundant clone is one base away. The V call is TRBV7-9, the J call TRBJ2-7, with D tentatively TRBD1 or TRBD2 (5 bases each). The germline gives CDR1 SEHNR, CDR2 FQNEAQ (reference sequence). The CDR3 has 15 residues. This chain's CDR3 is CACSQPGTGRYEQYF. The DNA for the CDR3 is TGTGCCTGCAGCCAACCCGGGACGGGACGCTACGAGCAGTACTTC.

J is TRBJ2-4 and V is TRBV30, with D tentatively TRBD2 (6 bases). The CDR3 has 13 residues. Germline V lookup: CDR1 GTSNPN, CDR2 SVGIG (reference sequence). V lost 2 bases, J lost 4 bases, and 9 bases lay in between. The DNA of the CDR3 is TGTGCCTGGAGTTTAGGAGGGAAAAACATTCAGTACTTC. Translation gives CAWSLGGKNIQYF.

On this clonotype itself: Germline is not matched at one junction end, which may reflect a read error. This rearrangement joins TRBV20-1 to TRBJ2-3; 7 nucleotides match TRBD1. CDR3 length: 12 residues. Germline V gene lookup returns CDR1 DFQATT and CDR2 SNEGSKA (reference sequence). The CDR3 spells CSRQGTADMQYF. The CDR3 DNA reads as TGCAGCCGACAGGGAACGGCAGATATGCAGTATTTT.

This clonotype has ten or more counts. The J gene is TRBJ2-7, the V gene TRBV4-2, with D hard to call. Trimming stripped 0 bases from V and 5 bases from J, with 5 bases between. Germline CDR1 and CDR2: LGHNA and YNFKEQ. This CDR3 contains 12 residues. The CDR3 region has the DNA TGTGCCAGCAGCCAAGAGTTCGACGAGCAGTACTTC. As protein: CASSQEFDEQYF.

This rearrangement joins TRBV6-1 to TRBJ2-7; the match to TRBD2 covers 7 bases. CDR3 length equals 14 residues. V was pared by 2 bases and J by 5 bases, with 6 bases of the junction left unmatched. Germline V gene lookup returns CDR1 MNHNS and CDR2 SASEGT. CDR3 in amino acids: CASSEWGRANEQYF. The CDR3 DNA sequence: TGTGCCAGCAGTGAATGGGGGAGGGCTAACGAGCAGTACTTC.

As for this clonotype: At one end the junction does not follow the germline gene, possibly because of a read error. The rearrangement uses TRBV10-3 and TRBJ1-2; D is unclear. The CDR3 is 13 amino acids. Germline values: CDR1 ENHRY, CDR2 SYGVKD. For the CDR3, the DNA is TGTGCCATCAGTGAGTCGGGCGGCTATAGCTACACCTTC. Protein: CAISESGGYSYTF.